The rows below give T cell receptor beta chains drawn from one sample of a study of T-cell memory formation after mild COVID-19. TCRdb reprocessed the 5' RACE reads via MiXCR and lists one record per CDR3 protein. The data hold fewer than 250,000 distinct CDR3 sequences, with 15% to 17% observed a single time. Sequencing input: PBMCs or a T cell subset sorted from them (not recorded which). Source of these receptors: an adult woman who had mild COVID-19 (a few samples of this study predate the infection). Cell type and time point are not known. The CDR3 runs from the conserved cysteine through the conserved F or W. Fields, in order: V gene, clone size, J gene, D gene, CDR3 DNA, CDR3 protein. The D gene is left open where the match is weak. Rows give clone size only sometimes, using once, few, many, or a class for an expanded clone.

V: TRBV11-2; size: .; J: TRBJ2-7; D: .; DNA: TGTGCCAGCAGCGTCAGGGGCGAGCAGTACTTC; CDR3: CASSVRGEQYF
V: TRBV5-5; size: few; J: TRBJ1-2; D: TRBD1; DNA: TGTGCCAGCAGCTTGGACCAGGGGGGCTATGGCTACACCTTC; CDR3: CASSLDQGGYGYTF
V: TRBV6-2/TRBV6-3; size: .; J: TRBJ2-3; D: TRBD1; DNA: TGTGCCAGCAGTTCTCTGGTGTCCGGACAGGGAATTCGTCGCACAGATACGCAGTATTTT; CDR3: CASSSLVSGQGIRRTDTQYF
V: TRBV11-2; size: .; J: TRBJ1-1; D: TRBD1; DNA: TGTGCCAGCAGCCCCACGGACAGGCCGAACACTGAAGCTTTCTTT; CDR3: CASSPTDRPNTEAFF
V: TRBV6-1; size: few; J: TRBJ2-5; D: .; DNA: TGTGCCAGCAGCTGGGCGGGGACAGAGACCCAGTACTTC; CDR3: CASSWAGTETQYF
V: TRBV25-1; size: .; J: TRBJ2-7; D: .; DNA: TGTGCCAGCAGTGAATGGGTTTTAGGGGGCAGGGGGGACGAGCAGTACTTC; CDR3: CASSEWVLGGRGDEQYF
V: TRBV7-8; size: few; J: TRBJ1-2; D: TRBD1; DNA: TGTGCCAGCAGCTTAGCGGGACAGGGAGTCTATGGCTACACCTTC; CDR3: CASSLAGQGVYGYTF
V: TRBV25-1; size: .; J: TRBJ2-4; D: TRBD1; DNA: TGTGCCAGCAGTGAATTGGGCAGGGGGCTAGCCAAAAACATTCAGTACTTC; CDR3: CASSELGRGLAKNIQYF
V: TRBV7-2; size: few; J: TRBJ2-5; D: .; DNA: TGTGCCAGCAGCTTACGACAGGGAGGGACCCAGTACTTC; CDR3: CASSLRQGGTQYF
V: TRBV7-6; size: .; J: TRBJ1-5; D: .; DNA: TGTGCCAGCAGCTGGGCCTTCAATCAGCCCCAGCATTTT; CDR3: CASSWAFNQPQHF
V: TRBV7-3; size: few; J: TRBJ2-1; D: TRBD2; DNA: TGTGCCAGCAGCTACGGAGCGGGAGGGTACAATGAGCAGTTCTTC; CDR3: CASSYGAGGYNEQFF
V: TRBV11-2; size: few; J: TRBJ2-1; D: .; DNA: TGTGCCAGCAGCTTAGTACGGGGGAACAATGAGCAGTTCTTC; CDR3: CASSLVRGNNEQFF
V: TRBV7-2; size: many; J: TRBJ2-7; D: TRBD2; DNA: TGTGCCAGCAGCCAGCGGGGGATGGGTGCATACGAGCAGTACTTC; CDR3: CASSQRGMGAYEQYF
V: TRBV29-1; size: .; J: TRBJ1-1; D: TRBD1; DNA: TGCAGCGCCGGGTTAGGACAGGGGAGATATTACACTGAAGCTTTCTTT; CDR3: CSAGLGQGRYYTEAFF
V: TRBV11-2; size: .; J: TRBJ1-5; D: TRBD1; DNA: TGTGCCAGCAGCGTGGGGACAGGGGTTAGCAATCAGCCCCAGCATTTT; CDR3: CASSVGTGVSNQPQHF
V: TRBV30; size: .; J: TRBJ2-5; D: TRBD2; DNA: TGTGCCTGGAGTCCCCTAGCGGGGGGGGAGACCCAGTACTTC; CDR3: CAWSPLAGGETQYF
V: TRBV5-1; size: .; J: TRBJ1-4; D: .; DNA: TGCGCCAGCAGCTTGGTGGGGGCGCGTAATGAAAAACTGTTTTTT; CDR3: CASSLVGARNEKLFF
V: TRBV3-1; size: few; J: TRBJ2-3; D: TRBD2; DNA: TGTGCCAGCAGCCAAGACCCCTTCCTTCTAGCGGCTAGCACAGATACGCAGTATTTT; CDR3: CASSQDPFLLAASTDTQYF
V: TRBV5-1; size: .; J: TRBJ2-7; D: .; DNA: TGCGCCAGCAGCTTGGCCGGGCCTCCCTACGAGCAGTACTTC; CDR3: CASSLAGPPYEQYF
V: TRBV12-3/TRBV12-4; size: many; J: TRBJ1-1; D: .; DNA: TGTGCCAGCAGTTTTAGCGAGACAGGTTCGGGTGAAGCTTTCTTT; CDR3: CASSFSETGSGEAFF
V: TRBV4-3; size: many; J: TRBJ1-1; D: .; DNA: TGCGCCAGCAGCCTCGGCGGGACGAACACTGAAGCTTTCTTT; CDR3: CASSLGGTNTEAFF
V: TRBV2; size: .; J: TRBJ1-1; D: .; DNA: TGTGCCAGCAGTGAACCGGAACGAAGGAACACTGAAGCTTTCTTT; CDR3: CASSEPERRNTEAFF
V: TRBV6-2/TRBV6-3; size: .; J: TRBJ2-3; D: .; DNA: TGTGCCAGCGGCCAGGAGGGCCTAGCACGAGATACGCAGTATTTT; CDR3: CASGQEGLARDTQYF
V: TRBV5-6; size: once; J: TRBJ2-7; D: .; DNA: TGTGCCAGCAGCTACATTACCGGGGCTAATGTTGGCGAGCAGTACTTC; CDR3: CASSYITGANVGEQYF
V: TRBV11-2; size: .; J: TRBJ1-5; D: TRBD1; DNA: TGTGCCAGCAGCCCGCTGACAGGGACCTCCGATCAGCCCCAGCATTTT; CDR3: CASSPLTGTSDQPQHF
V: TRBV7-2; size: many; J: TRBJ2-5; D: .; DNA: TGTGCCAGCAGCTTGAAGGGGGGCCGGTGGGAGACCCAGTACTTC; CDR3: CASSLKGGRWETQYF
V: TRBV6-2/TRBV6-3; size: .; J: TRBJ1-1; D: .; DNA: TGTGCCAGCAATGACGGGGTAGCGGCTTTCTTT; CDR3: CASNDGVAAFF
V: TRBV6-2/TRBV6-3; size: few; J: TRBJ1-1; D: TRBD1; DNA: TGTGCCAGCAGTAACCGGGACAGTGAAGCTTTCTTT; CDR3: CASSNRDSEAFF
V: TRBV5-1; size: .; J: TRBJ2-1; D: .; DNA: TGCGCCAGCAGCTCAGGACAGCCTCCATACAATGAGCAGTTCTTC; CDR3: CASSSGQPPYNEQFF
V: TRBV9; size: .; J: TRBJ2-5; D: .; DNA: TGTGCCAGCAGCCCTAGAGGCGGGACGGTAGGAGATACCCAGTACTTC; CDR3: CASSPRGGTVGDTQYF
V: TRBV6-5; size: few; J: TRBJ2-7; D: TRBD1; DNA: TGTGCCAGCATCTCGGGACAGGGTGCCTACGAGCAGTACTTC; CDR3: CASISGQGAYEQYF
V: TRBV29-1; size: few; J: TRBJ1-2; D: .; DNA: TGCAGCGTTGGATCAGTTTATGGCTACACCTTC; CDR3: CSVGSVYGYTF
V: TRBV4-2; size: .; J: TRBJ2-3; D: .; DNA: TGTGCCAGCAGCCAAGGTTCCATGAGCGGAGATACGCAGTATTTT; CDR3: CASSQGSMSGDTQYF
V: TRBV12-3/TRBV12-4; size: many; J: TRBJ2-7; D: TRBD1; DNA: TGTGCCAGCAGCTCAACCGGGACAGGGGTTTACGAGCAGTACTTC; CDR3: CASSSTGTGVYEQYF
V: TRBV5-1; size: few; J: TRBJ2-1; D: TRBD2; DNA: TGCGCCAGCAGCAGGGGGCCCGCGACTAGCGGTGTAGGGGAGCAGTTCTTC; CDR3: CASSRGPATSGVGEQFF
V: TRBV24-1; size: .; J: TRBJ2-6; D: .; DNA: TGTGCCACCAGTGACCCCGGGCAGGGGGCCAACGTCCTGACTTTC; CDR3: CATSDPGQGANVLTF
V: TRBV29-1; size: few; J: TRBJ1-2; D: TRBD1; DNA: TGCAGCGTTGAGCCGACAGGGAGGAGTTCTTATGGCTACACCTTC; CDR3: CSVEPTGRSSYGYTF
V: TRBV29-1; size: .; J: TRBJ2-1; D: TRBD2; DNA: TGCAGCGTTGAAGATAAGGGACTACCAAACAATGAGCAGTTCTTC; CDR3: CSVEDKGLPNNEQFF
V: TRBV6-6; size: .; J: TRBJ1-2; D: TRBD1; DNA: TGTGCCAGCACCTTACTCTGGACAGGGGGCTATGGCTACACCTTC; CDR3: CASTLLWTGGYGYTF
V: TRBV25-1; size: few; J: TRBJ2-7; D: TRBD2; DNA: TGTGCCAGCATAGCTAGCGGGAGTAACAAATACGAGCAGTACTTC; CDR3: CASIASGSNKYEQYF
V: TRBV5-1; size: few; J: TRBJ2-7; D: .; DNA: TGCGCCAGCAGCACCCCGGGATCCTCCTACGAGCAGTACTTC; CDR3: CASSTPGSSYEQYF
V: TRBV5-1; size: .; J: TRBJ1-6; D: .; DNA: TGCGCCAGCAGCTTGCGGACTTGGAATTCACCCCTCCACTTT; CDR3: CASSLRTWNSPLHF
V: TRBV3-1; size: .; J: TRBJ2-5; D: TRBD1; DNA: TGTGCCAGCAGGCGAACAGGGGCCTCACTGCAAGAGACCCAGTACTTC; CDR3: CASRRTGASLQETQYF
V: TRBV29-1; size: few; J: TRBJ2-3; D: .; DNA: TGCAGCGAGGCTGGAGGGAGTGGAGGTACGCAGTATTTT; CDR3: CSEAGGSGGTQYF
V: TRBV30; size: .; J: TRBJ2-1; D: .; DNA: TGTGCCTGGAGAGGAGATAGCTCCTACAATGAGCAGTTCTTC; CDR3: CAWRGDSSYNEQFF
V: TRBV7-7; size: .; J: TRBJ2-5; D: .; DNA: TGTGCTAGCAGCTCCTCCCGCGGGACTGCGGAGACCCAGTACTTC; CDR3: CASSSSRGTAETQYF
V: TRBV5-1; size: .; J: TRBJ1-1; D: TRBD1; DNA: TGCGCCAGCAGCGCCCAGGGGGCGCGGGCTGAAGCTTTCTTT; CDR3: CASSAQGARAEAFF
V: TRBV12-3/TRBV12-4; size: many; J: TRBJ1-5; D: .; DNA: TGTGCCAGCAGTACGGACTCTTTCCAGCCCCAGCATTTT; CDR3: CASSTDSFQPQHF
V: TRBV7-9; size: few; J: TRBJ2-4; D: TRBD1; DNA: TGTGCCAGCAGCTTACGGGCGGACAGGGCCCAGTACTTC; CDR3: CASSLRADRAQYF
V: TRBV19; size: many; J: TRBJ2-2; D: TRBD1; DNA: TGTGCCAGTAGCCCAAGGAGGACAGGGTTGACCGGGGAGCTGTTTTTT; CDR3: CASSPRRTGLTGELFF
V: TRBV9; size: .; J: TRBJ2-3; D: TRBD1; DNA: TGTGCCAGCAGCATCCCCGGGACAGGGGGCGTGAATACGCAGTATTTT; CDR3: CASSIPGTGGVNTQYF
V: TRBV10-2; size: few; J: TRBJ2-5; D: .; DNA: TGCGCCAGCAATTTGCGGGGGCCTCCCGTACAAGAGACCCAGTACTTC; CDR3: CASNLRGPPVQETQYF
V: TRBV30; size: few; J: TRBJ2-2; D: TRBD2; DNA: TGTGCCTGGAGTGTAGAACTAGCGGGAAGGGGGGAGCTGTTTTTT; CDR3: CAWSVELAGRGELFF
V: TRBV24-1; size: few; J: TRBJ2-1; D: .; DNA: TGTGCCACCAGTGAGCCGGGACTTTACAATGAGCAGTTCTTC; CDR3: CATSEPGLYNEQFF
V: TRBV4-3; size: few; J: TRBJ2-1; D: TRBD2; DNA: TGCGCCAGCAGCCAAGATAGAGGGGGTAGCGGGAGGAATGAGCAGTTCTTC; CDR3: CASSQDRGGSGRNEQFF
V: TRBV7-7; size: .; J: TRBJ2-7; D: .; DNA: TGTGCCACCCTAAGGGAGCAGTACTTC; CDR3: CATLREQYF
V: TRBV3-1; size: many; J: TRBJ2-5; D: TRBD1; DNA: TGTGCCAGCAGCCGACAGGGGGGTGGAGAGACCCAGTACTTC; CDR3: CASSRQGGGETQYF
V: TRBV5-1; size: .; J: TRBJ1-2; D: .; DNA: TGCGCCAGCAGCTTGGAAAGGGACATTAACTATGGCTACACCTTC; CDR3: CASSLERDINYGYTF